This is a list of T cell receptor beta chains from one sample in a study of T cells in localized non-small cell lung cancer. Libraries were prepared by immunoSEQ multiplex PCR; TCRdb keeps only in-frame clonotypes and omits some of them. Among 25,000 to 35,000 clones listed, around four fifths were seen once. This sample comprised peripheral blood, obtained before any cancer treatment. Receptors originate from a male donor at least 60 years old with stage III squamous cell lung carcinoma. Both conserved end residues are part of each CDR3. A D gene is named only where the DNA matches it firmly. Clone size is stated in some rows and not others, as once, few, many or a class when expanded.

j_gene | abundance | len | v_gene | d_gene | CDR3aa | CDR3nt
TRBJ1-2 | - | 11 | TRBV6-1 | - | CASVGWDGYTF | TGTGCCAGCGTGGGTTGGGATGGCTACACCTTC
TRBJ2-7 | - | 13 | TRBV27 | - | CASKPRGPYEQYF | TGTGCCAGCAAACCCAGGGGACCCTACGAGCAGTACTTC
TRBJ1-4 | - | 15 | TRBV11-2 | - | CASSTSSGEWEKLFF | TGTGCCAGCAGCACCTCATCCGGAGAATGGGAAAAACTGTTTTTT
TRBJ2-4 | - | 19 | TRBV15 | TRBD2 | CATSRDQAGARLAKNIQYF | TGTGCCACCAGCAGAGATCAAGCGGGGGCCCGCCTAGCCAAAAACATTCAGTACTTC
TRBJ1-1 | - | 14 | TRBV2 | TRBD1 | CASSLQGTTVAAFF | TGTGCCAGCAGTCTACAGGGGACCACAGTTGCAGCTTTCTTT
TRBJ2-1 | - | 13 | TRBV5-4 | - | CASSLGGWNEQFF | TGTGCCAGCAGCTTAGGGGGGTGGAATGAGCAGTTCTTC
TRBJ1-2 | - | 14 | TRBV7-2 | TRBD1 | CASSPLQGVYGYTF | TGTGCCAGCAGCCCGCTACAGGGGGTCTATGGCTACACCTTC
TRBJ2-7 | - | 15 | TRBV7-6 | - | CASSPGPRSSYEQYF | TGTGCCAGCAGCCCAGGACCGAGGAGCTCCTACGAGCAGTACTTC
TRBJ1-1 | - | 17 | TRBV19 | - | CASSVTGAVLMNTEAFF | TGTGCCAGTAGTGTAACAGGAGCAGTCTTAATGAACACTGAAGCTTTCTTT
TRBJ1-1 | - | 16 | TRBV11-2 | TRBD1 | CASRLQGFTMNTEAFF | TGTGCCAGCAGGTTACAGGGGTTTACGATGAACACTGAAGCTTTCTTT
TRBJ2-5 | - | 12 | TRBV6-5 | - | CASNSRGETQYF | TGTGCCAGCAATTCCCGCGGGGAGACCCAGTACTTC
TRBJ1-1 | - | 13 | TRBV28 | - | CASKPTRSTEAFF | TGTGCCAGCAAACCCACCCGCTCCACTGAAGCTTTCTTT
TRBJ1-1 | few | 11 | TRBV27 | - | CASYAGTEAFF | TGTGCCAGCTACGCCGGGACAGAAGCTTTCTTT
TRBJ2-3 | - | 18 | TRBV4-3 | - | CASTPSWGRETNTDTQYF | TGCGCCAGCACCCCCAGTTGGGGACGGGAGACAAACACAGATACGCAGTATTTT
TRBJ1-5 | - | 13 | TRBV6-6 | - | CASSGWSNQPQHF | TGTGCCAGCAGTGGGTGGAGCAATCAGCCCCAGCATTTT
TRBJ2-7 | - | 13 | TRBV4-1 | - | CASSQPPWSEQYF | TGCGCCAGCAGCCAACCGCCCTGGTCCGAGCAGTACTTC
TRBJ1-2 | - | 15 | TRBV15 | - | CATSREVRLGYGYTF | TGTGCCACCAGCAGAGAGGTCCGGCTTGGGTATGGCTACACCTTC
TRBJ1-2 | - | 14 | TRBV5-4 | - | CASSLAGASYGYTF | TGTGCCAGCAGCTTGGCCGGAGCTTCCTATGGCTACACCTTC
TRBJ2-5 | - | 12 | TRBV6-8 | - | CASTEPKETQYF | TGTGCCAGCACGGAACCCAAAGAGACCCAGTACTTC
TRBJ2-5 | once | 16 | TRBV9 | TRBD2 | CASSVGSTGGSETQYF | TGTGCCAGCAGCGTAGGGTCGACGGGAGGGTCCGAGACCCAGTACTTC
TRBJ2-3 | - | 17 | TRBV7-9 | - | CASSLRNRALGTDTQYF | TGTGCCAGCAGCTTACGTAATCGGGCCCTGGGCACAGATACGCAGTATTTT
TRBJ2-3 | - | 16 | TRBV5-1 | TRBD2 | CASSATSGGAGHTQYF | TGCGCCAGCAGCGCCACTAGCGGGGGGGCAGGTCACACGCAGTATTTT
TRBJ1-2 | - | 13 | TRBV19 | - | CASSMLRDFGYTF | TGTGCCAGTAGTATGCTCAGGGATTTTGGCTACACCTTC
TRBJ2-7 | - | 15 | TRBV25-1 | - | CASSGGSRTDYEQYF | TGTGCCAGCAGTGGAGGGTCGCGGACGGACTACGAGCAGTACTTC
TRBJ1-4 | - | 13 | TRBV7-2 | - | CASSLGPVRELFF | TGTGCCAGCAGCTTAGGACCAGTCAGAGAACTGTTTTTT
TRBJ1-2 | - | 12 | TRBV4-3 | - | CASSPGEYGYTF | TGCGCCAGCAGCCCGGGGGAGTATGGCTACACCTTC
TRBJ2-3 | - | 16 | TRBV9 | - | CASSANWLSYTDTQYF | TGTGCCAGCAGCGCGAACTGGTTGTCCTACACAGATACGCAGTATTTT
TRBJ2-5 | - | 15 | TRBV2 | TRBD2 | CASSLTSGGLGTQYF | TGTGCCAGCAGTTTAACTAGCGGGGGCTTGGGGACCCAGTACTTC
TRBJ2-1 | - | 14 | TRBV12-5 | - | CASAPRGGVGEQFF | TGTGCTAGTGCCCCCAGGGGGGGGGTGGGTGAGCAGTTCTTC
TRBJ1-1 | - | 14 | TRBV5-6 | TRBD1 | CASSRGQGDTEAFF | TGTGCCAGCAGCAGAGGACAGGGAGACACTGAAGCTTTCTTT
TRBJ1-1 | - | 12 | TRBV11-1 | - | CASSLVGNEAFF | TGTGCCAGCAGCTTAGTTGGAAATGAAGCTTTCTTT
TRBJ2-3 | once | 13 | TRBV29-1 | - | CSVFSVGTDTQYF | TGCAGCGTTTTTTCCGTTGGAACAGATACGCAGTATTTT
TRBJ2-5 | - | 16 | TRBV28 | TRBD2 | CASSLGTSGSSETQYF | TGTGCCAGCAGCTTGGGGACTAGCGGGAGTTCAGAGACCCAGTACTTC
TRBJ1-5 | - | 15 | TRBV4-3 | - | CASSQDPGNNQPQHF | TGCGCCAGCAGCCAAGATCCAGGGAACAATCAGCCCCAGCATTTT
TRBJ2-1 | medium-sized | 17 | TRBV27 | - | CASSSPSGDSPYNEQFF | TGTGCCAGCAGTTCGCCATCCGGGGACTCACCCTACAATGAGCAGTTCTTC
TRBJ2-6 | - | 17 | TRBV7-6 | - | CASSHDSRVSGANVLTF | TGTGCCAGCAGCCATGATTCCAGGGTATCTGGGGCCAACGTCCTGACTTTC
TRBJ2-3 | - | 15 | TRBV7-2 | - | CASSRRRGLTDTQYF | TGTGCCAGCAGCCGCCGTAGGGGACTCACAGATACGCAGTATTTT
TRBJ1-2 | - | 14 | TRBV10-3 | - | CAIRPGGGPGGYTF | TGTGCCATCAGACCCGGCGGGGGGCCGGGTGGCTACACCTTC
TRBJ2-3 | - | 12 | TRBV10-3 | - | CAITGSPDTQYF | TGTGCCATCACAGGGAGTCCAGATACGCAGTATTTT
TRBJ1-1 | few | 12 | TRBV7-9 | - | CASRVTAAEAFF | TGTGCCAGCAGAGTAACGGCCGCTGAAGCTTTCTTT
TRBJ2-2 | - | 18 | TRBV7-2 | TRBD2 | CASSPQGASGRRGGELFF | TGTGCCAGCAGCCCCCAGGGGGCTAGCGGGAGGCGGGGCGGGGAGCTGTTTTTT
TRBJ2-1 | few | 13 | TRBV7-8 | - | CASSLQGKDEQFF | TGTGCCAGCAGCTTGCAGGGGAAGGATGAGCAGTTCTTC
TRBJ2-5 | - | 14 | TRBV21-1 | - | CASRGYTFSETQYF | TGTGCCAGCAGAGGCTACACTTTCTCTGAGACCCAGTACTTC
TRBJ1-2 | - | 16 | TRBV27 | TRBD1 | CASSLSMDRGLGGYTF | TGTGCCAGCAGTTTATCGATGGACAGGGGGCTTGGTGGCTACACCTTC
TRBJ2-5 | - | 16 | TRBV5-6 | TRBD1 | CASSLYTGTGQETQYF | TGTGCCAGCAGCCTCTATACCGGGACAGGGCAAGAGACCCAGTACTTC
TRBJ2-1 | medium-sized | 16 | TRBV7-9 | TRBD1 | CASSSLTGGGWNEQFF | TGTGCCAGCAGCTCCCTGACAGGGGGAGGGTGGAATGAGCAGTTCTTC
TRBJ1-1 | few | 15 | TRBV5-1 | - | CASSLLPGLNTEAFF | TGCGCCAGCAGCTTGCTACCCGGGTTGAACACTGAAGCTTTCTTT
TRBJ2-7 | - | 13 | TRBV4-2 | - | CASRGTGDLQQYF | TGTGCCAGCAGGGGGACGGGAGACCTACAGCAGTACTTC
TRBJ1-5 | few | 13 | TRBV11-2 | TRBD1 | CASSPGGGQPQHF | TGTGCCAGCAGCCCAGGGGGGGGACAGCCCCAGCATTTT
TRBJ1-1 | - | 16 | TRBV11-2 | TRBD1 | CASSRTGGRMNTEAFF | TGTGCCAGCAGCCGCACAGGGGGCAGAATGAACACTGAAGCTTTCTTT
TRBJ2-5 | once | 16 | TRBV11-3 | TRBD2 | CASSLVSGGAGETQYF | TGTGCCAGCAGCTTGGTGAGCGGGGGGGCCGGAGAGACCCAGTACTTC
TRBJ2-5 | - | 14 | TRBV7-2 | TRBD2 | CASSLGAGGETQYF | TGTGCCAGCAGCTTGGGAGCGGGAGGAGAGACCCAGTACTTC
TRBJ1-4 | once | 16 | TRBV5-6 | TRBD1 | CASSLKTGATNEKLFF | TGTGCCAGCAGCTTGAAGACAGGGGCAACTAATGAAAAACTGTTTTTT